The rows below give T cell receptor beta chains drawn from one sample of a study of blood T cell repertoires in COVID-19. Data came from immunoSEQ multiplex PCR; TCRdb stores just in-frame clones and leaves some out. The sample holds more than 25,000 clones, about 90% seen once. The sample was peripheral blood. Receptor source: a human donor in a cohort sampled during active COVID-19. CDR3s include the opening cysteine and the closing phenylalanine or tryptophan. Each record gives: clone size, J gene, V gene, D gene, CDR3 protein, CDR3 DNA. D genes are given only for firm matches. A clone size is listed for some rows: how often the clone was seen (once, few, many), or a class if it is expanded.

clone_size: .; j_call: TRBJ2-3; v_call: TRBV2; d_call: .; cdr3_aa: CASSVGGIKNTQYF; cdr3_nt: TGTGCCAGCAGTGTTGGGGGCATAAAGAATACGCAGTATTTT
clone_size: .; j_call: TRBJ1-2; v_call: TRBV20-1; d_call: TRBD1; cdr3_aa: CSASRQGYGYTF; cdr3_nt: TGCAGTGCTAGTAGACAGGGCTATGGCTACACCTTC
clone_size: .; j_call: TRBJ2-2; v_call: TRBV29-1; d_call: .; cdr3_aa: CSVVTVPGGELFF; cdr3_nt: TGCAGCGTTGTAACTGTACCGGGCGGGGAGCTGTTTTTT
clone_size: .; j_call: TRBJ1-4; v_call: TRBV5-8; d_call: TRBD1; cdr3_aa: CASSLFGTGGEKLFF; cdr3_nt: TGTGCCAGCAGCTTGTTTGGGACAGGGGGTGAAAAACTGTTTTTT
clone_size: .; j_call: TRBJ1-2; v_call: TRBV28; d_call: .; cdr3_aa: CASSLGDKGNYGYTF; cdr3_nt: TGTGCCAGCAGTTTAGGGGACAAGGGAAACTATGGCTACACCTTC
clone_size: .; j_call: TRBJ2-3; v_call: TRBV7-6; d_call: .; cdr3_aa: CASSLEGGVGPDTQYF; cdr3_nt: TGTGCCAGCAGCTTAGAAGGCGGGGTGGGCCCAGATACGCAGTATTTT
clone_size: .; j_call: TRBJ2-5; v_call: TRBV20-1; d_call: TRBD1; cdr3_aa: CSAGTGETQYF; cdr3_nt: TGCAGTGCCGGGACAGGAGAGACCCAGTACTTC
clone_size: .; j_call: TRBJ2-7; v_call: TRBV7-9; d_call: .; cdr3_aa: CASSPRTASVSYEQYF; cdr3_nt: TGTGCCAGCAGCCCCCGGACAGCGAGCGTTAGCTACGAGCAGTACTTC
clone_size: .; j_call: TRBJ2-7; v_call: TRBV18; d_call: .; cdr3_aa: CASSGQNSEQYF; cdr3_nt: TGTGCCAGCTCGGGGCAAAACAGCGAGCAGTACTTC
clone_size: .; j_call: TRBJ2-5; v_call: TRBV15; d_call: .; cdr3_aa: CATSSEETQYF; cdr3_nt: TGTGCCACCAGCTCCGAAGAGACCCAGTACTTC
clone_size: .; j_call: TRBJ1-2; v_call: TRBV29-1; d_call: TRBD1; cdr3_aa: CSASDRGYGYTF; cdr3_nt: TGCAGCGCCTCGGACAGGGGCTATGGCTACACCTTC
clone_size: .; j_call: TRBJ2-1; v_call: TRBV2; d_call: TRBD1; cdr3_aa: CASSGQGNYNEQFF; cdr3_nt: TGTGCCAGCAGTGGACAGGGGAACTACAATGAGCAGTTCTTC
clone_size: .; j_call: TRBJ2-3; v_call: TRBV5-8; d_call: TRBD1; cdr3_aa: CASSLQGASTDTQYF; cdr3_nt: TGTGCCAGCAGCTTGCAGGGGGCGAGCACAGATACGCAGTATTTT
clone_size: .; j_call: TRBJ2-5; v_call: TRBV6-5; d_call: .; cdr3_aa: CASTTGGGRQETQYF; cdr3_nt: TGTGCCAGCACCACTGGGGGGGGGCGGCAAGAGACCCAGTACTTC
clone_size: .; j_call: TRBJ2-7; v_call: TRBV7-9; d_call: TRBD2; cdr3_aa: CASSSSGSSYEQYF; cdr3_nt: TGTGCCAGCAGCTCTAGCGGGAGCTCCTACGAGCAGTACTTC
clone_size: .; j_call: TRBJ2-1; v_call: TRBV4-3; d_call: TRBD1; cdr3_aa: CASSQLSDRVYNEQFF; cdr3_nt: TGCGCCAGCAGCCAATTGTCGGACAGGGTTTACAATGAGCAGTTCTTC
clone_size: .; j_call: TRBJ2-3; v_call: TRBV11-3; d_call: TRBD1; cdr3_aa: CASSLGQGSTDTQYF; cdr3_nt: TGTGCCAGCAGCTTAGGACAGGGGAGCACAGATACGCAGTATTTT
clone_size: few; j_call: TRBJ2-7; v_call: TRBV5-8; d_call: TRBD2; cdr3_aa: CASSFGTITSYEQYF; cdr3_nt: TGTGCCAGCAGCTTCGGGACTATTACCTCCTACGAGCAGTACTTC
clone_size: .; j_call: TRBJ2-2; v_call: TRBV7-2; d_call: .; cdr3_aa: CASSLVGGGQNTGELFF; cdr3_nt: TGTGCCAGCAGCTTAGTTGGTGGGGGACAGAACACCGGGGAGCTGTTTTTT